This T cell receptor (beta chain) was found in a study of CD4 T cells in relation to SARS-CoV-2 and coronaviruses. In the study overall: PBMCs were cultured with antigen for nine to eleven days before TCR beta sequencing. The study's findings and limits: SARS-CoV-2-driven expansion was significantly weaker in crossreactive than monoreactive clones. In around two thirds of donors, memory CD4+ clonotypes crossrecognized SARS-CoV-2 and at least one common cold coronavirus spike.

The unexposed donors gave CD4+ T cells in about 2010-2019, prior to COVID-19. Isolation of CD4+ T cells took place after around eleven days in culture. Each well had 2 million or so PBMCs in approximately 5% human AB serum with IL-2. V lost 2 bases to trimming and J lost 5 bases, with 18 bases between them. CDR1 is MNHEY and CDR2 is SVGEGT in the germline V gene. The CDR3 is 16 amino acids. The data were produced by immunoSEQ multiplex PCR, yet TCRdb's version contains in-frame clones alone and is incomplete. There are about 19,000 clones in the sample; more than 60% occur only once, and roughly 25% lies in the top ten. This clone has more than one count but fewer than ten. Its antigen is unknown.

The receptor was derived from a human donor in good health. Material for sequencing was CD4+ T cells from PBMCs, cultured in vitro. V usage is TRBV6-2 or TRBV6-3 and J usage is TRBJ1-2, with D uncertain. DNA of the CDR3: TGTGCCAGCAGTTACCTACCGGTGACGGACGGATATGGCTACACCTTC. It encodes CASSYLPVTDGYGYTF.